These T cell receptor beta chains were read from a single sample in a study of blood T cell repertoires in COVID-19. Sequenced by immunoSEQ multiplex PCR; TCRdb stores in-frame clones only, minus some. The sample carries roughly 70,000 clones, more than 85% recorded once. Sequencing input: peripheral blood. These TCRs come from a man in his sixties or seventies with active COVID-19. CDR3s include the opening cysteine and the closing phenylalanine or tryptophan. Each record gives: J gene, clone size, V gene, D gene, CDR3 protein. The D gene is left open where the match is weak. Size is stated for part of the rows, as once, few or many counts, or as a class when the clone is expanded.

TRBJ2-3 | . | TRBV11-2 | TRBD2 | CASSHRLAGGAGDTQYF
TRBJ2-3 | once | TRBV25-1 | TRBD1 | CASSEYWDRTTDTQYF
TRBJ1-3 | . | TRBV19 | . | CASGTGTGNTIYF
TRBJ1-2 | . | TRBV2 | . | CASSGSKTGYTF
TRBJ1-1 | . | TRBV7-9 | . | CASSLAGGLRNTEAFF
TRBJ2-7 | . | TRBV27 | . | CASSPTSPSYEQYF
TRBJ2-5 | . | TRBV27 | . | CASSLSGTVPQPRYF
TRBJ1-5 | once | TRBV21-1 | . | CASSKGRRGGQPQHF
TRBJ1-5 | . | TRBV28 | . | CASSSPAGGHPNNQPQHF
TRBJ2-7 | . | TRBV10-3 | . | CAISGQYEQYF
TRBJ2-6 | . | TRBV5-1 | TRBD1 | CASSLAGTGRSGANVLTF
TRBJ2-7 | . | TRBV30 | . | CAWSSLGASYEQYF
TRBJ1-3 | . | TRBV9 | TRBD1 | CASSVGGQGASGNTIYF
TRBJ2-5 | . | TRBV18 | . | CASSPVAGGQETQYF
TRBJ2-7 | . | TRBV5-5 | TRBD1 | CASSLVGTGLYEQYF
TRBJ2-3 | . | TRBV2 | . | CASRPTRTDTQYF
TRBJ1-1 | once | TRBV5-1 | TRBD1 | CASSLDRGNTEAFF
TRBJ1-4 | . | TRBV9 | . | CASSGSGEEKLFF
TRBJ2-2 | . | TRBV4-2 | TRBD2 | CASSQEGQVAGVGSAGELFF
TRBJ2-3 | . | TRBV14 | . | CASSPSLGTDTQYF
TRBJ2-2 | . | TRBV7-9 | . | CASSFDTNTGELFF
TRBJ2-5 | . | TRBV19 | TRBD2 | CASSKAGGRSQYF
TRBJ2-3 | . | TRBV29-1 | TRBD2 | CSAPGLAGVTDTQYF
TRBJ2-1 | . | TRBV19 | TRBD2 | CASSGGRVHNEQFF
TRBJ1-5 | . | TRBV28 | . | CASRKDRYSNQPQHF
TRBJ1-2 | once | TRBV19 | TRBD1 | CASSTSGGYGYTF
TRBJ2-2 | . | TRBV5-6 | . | CASSLRPTGELFF
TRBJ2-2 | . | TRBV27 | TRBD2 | CASSLLVAGGELFF
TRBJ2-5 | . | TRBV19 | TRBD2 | CASSPGGATGTQYF
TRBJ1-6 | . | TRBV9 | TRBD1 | CASSEGAGQNSPLHF
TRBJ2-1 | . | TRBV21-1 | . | CASSKGGAPGLDNEQFF
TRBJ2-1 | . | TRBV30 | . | CAWTGLGGGQFF
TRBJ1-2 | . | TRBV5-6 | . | CASSLVAGGGYTF
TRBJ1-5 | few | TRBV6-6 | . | CASKVGGSNQPQHF
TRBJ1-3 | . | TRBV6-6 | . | CASSFGRVNSGNTIYF
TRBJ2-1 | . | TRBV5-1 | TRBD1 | CASSARTGPYNEQFF
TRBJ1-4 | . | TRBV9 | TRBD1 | CASSGGRTGPFEKLFF